This TCR beta chain came from a study of tumor-infiltrating lymphocytes in glioblastoma multiforme. The count of this clonotype is one. Three nested ARM-PCR rounds with V-beta and C-beta primers built TCRB libraries. No unique molecular identifiers were described for these TCRB libraries. MiXCR, applied by TCRdb to the multiplex PCR reads, yields one record per CDR3 protein. The top ten clones hold less than 45% of a sample with about 15,000 distinct CDR3 sequences, about 69% of them seen once. The sequencing sample was made of brain tumor tissue. The clonotype originates from a male donor with glioblastoma.

CDR3 coding DNA: TGTGCCAGCGGGATGGGTGCGGGAGTCCCCGGGGAGCTGTTTTTT. The encoded protein is CASGMGAGVPGELFF. The chain is built from TRBV11-2 and TRBJ2-2, with TRBD2 matching over 7 bases. CDR1 and CDR2 from the germline V gene are SGHAT and FQNNGV. V gave up 8 bases and J gave up 6 bases; unmatched junction bases: 12. The CDR3 is 15 residues long.